This T cell receptor (beta chain) stems from a study of response to subunit inactivated influenza vaccine. Germline CDR1 LGHDT, CDR2 YNNKEL (reference sequence). CDR3 size: 15 residues. V shed 2 bases and J shed 0 bases, with 11 bases lying between them. From the RT-PCR reads, TCRdb called clonotypes with MiXCR, one entry per CDR3 protein. The sample lists roughly 500,000 distinct CDR3 sequences, 20% to 25% seen once, with approximately 2.9% in the top ten. This sample was also put to use in a study of T cells expressing NK-cell markers. That report notes: Beta-chain TCR cDNA was generated via 5'RACE template switching with UMIs. T cells sorted in several experiments were restricted to alpha-beta TCR T cells by an anti-gamma-delta TCR antibody.

The source is a man in his fifties or sixties who received an inactivated influenza vaccine. The material sequenced was CD4+ T cells sorted from PBMCs, taken approximately 12 days after vaccination. The rearrangement joins TRBV3-1 to TRBJ2-7; D is unclear. The CDR3 is CASSQLYGASYEQYF. DNA of the CDR3: TGTGCCAGCAGCCAATTGTACGGCGCCTCCTACGAGCAGTACTTC.